This TCR beta chain was captured by sequencing in a study of sequential checkpoint blockade in melanoma. Study in general: After both sequences, patients received maintenance nivolumab.

The assay was immunoSEQ multiplex PCR, and TCRdb's table has in-frame clones only and misses some. The table includes approximately 12,000 clones, around two thirds detected once. The CDR3 has 20 amino acids. The V segment lost 1 base and the J segment 5 bases; nucleotides outside the gene matches: 19. Germline V gives CDR1 LGHNA, CDR2 YSLEER. Treatment defined: randomized to nivolumab then ipilimumab (arm A) or the reverse (arm B). DNA-damaging chemotherapy had not been given to any patient beforehand. Live CD3+CD8+ CD19− CD56− cells were sorted from PBMCs. The sequence was collected from a human donor with melanoma. V and J are TRBV4-3 and TRBJ2-2, with 7 bases matching TRBD1. This material consisted of CD8+ T cells sorted from blood (inferred from file names), taken from a patient given nivolumab and ipilimumab in sequence. The CDR3 reads CASSQGPTPNDRVVTGELFF. The CDR3 coding sequence is TGCGCCAGCAGCCAAGGCCCGACTCCGAACGACAGGGTGGTAACCGGGGAGCTGTTTTTT.